This paragraph covers one T cell receptor beta chain sequence. From germline, CDR1 is KGHSH and CDR2 LQKENI. The CDR3 runs to 16 residues. The V and J ends lost 3 bases and 7 bases respectively, with 16 bases between them. Authors' data handling: Scientists estimated how many nucleated cells there were by amplifying reference gene primers. Sequencing was performed with immunoSEQ multiplex PCR; in TCRdb, only in-frame clones are kept and a portion is missing. V and J calls and clone size are given by that table; D and trimming were obtained from the DNA. The table lists some 220,000 clones, around three quarters of them singletons. The sample is drawn from a study of blood T cell repertoires in COVID-19. The overall study: Material from acute and convalescent COVID-19 was sourced from the United States, Italy and Spain. T cells, B-cell-depleted T cells, or PBMCs supplied cDNA or gDNA.

This chain joins TRBV18 and TRBJ1-6; D possibly corresponds to TRBD1 (5 bases). Source material: peripheral blood. The TCR originated in a woman in her 70s with acute or convalescent COVID-19. In DNA, the CDR3 is TGTGCCAGCTCACCCCAGGGCGGGGTGGGGAATTCACCCCTCCACTTT. This translates into CASSPQGGVGNSPLHF.